Presented here are 11 T cell receptor beta chains from one specimen sequenced in a study of vaccination effects on CD4 cells after COVID-19. ViraFEST expansion of antigen-specific CD4+ T cells with viral peptide pools preceded sequencing. Following 10 days of culture, CD4+ T cells were isolated. All participants had two doses of either the BNT162b2 or mRNA-1273 vaccine. Clones were read by immunoSEQ multiplex PCR, and TCRdb kept only the in-frame ones, dropping some. The sample lists approximately 25,000 clones, 60% to 80% occurring once. The antigens for these receptors are not known. The source was CD4+ T cells from PBMCs cultured with SARS-CoV-2 spike peptides, collected after COVID-19 vaccination. All receptors come from a human donor who received a COVID-19 vaccine. Some clones in this sample may be carry-over from other donors' samples.

The chain combines TRBV6-2 or TRBV6-3 with TRBJ2-5; 7 bases map to TRBD2. The J segment lost 4 bases and the V segment lost 0 bases, leaving 2 bases of the junction unmatched. The V gene's germline CDR1 is MNHEY and CDR2 SVGEGT. This CDR3 has 14 residues. CDR3 loop: CASSYSTGGETQYF. The CDR3 nucleotides read TGTGCCAGCAGTTACTCGACGGGGGGAGAGACCCAGTACTTC.

About this clone itself: A junction boundary mismatches the germline segment, possibly from a read error. The rearrangement uses TRBV6-6 and TRBJ2-4, with D unclear. Germline V gene data show CDR1 as MNHNY and CDR2 as SVGAGI (reference sequence). The CDR3 runs to 11 residues. The CDR3 DNA is TGTGCCACTAAAGGGAAAACCATTCAGTACTTC. Protein sequence: CATKGKTIQYF.

This clone was detected a few times. The chain links TRBV5-1 to TRBJ1-6, with 8 positions matching TRBD1. The CDR3 has 15 residues. Germline-derived CDR1 and CDR2 are SGHRS and YFSETQ. J lost 7 bases, V lost 0 bases, and 3 bases had no gene match. The CDR3 loop is CASSLVGDRNSPLHF. The CDR3 DNA reads TGCGCCAGCAGCTTGGTAGGGGACAGGAATTCACCCCTCCACTTT.

This clone occurred once. The chain combines TRBV7-2 with TRBJ2-3, with D maybe TRBD1 (6 bases). V was trimmed by 2 bases and J by 6 bases, leaving 15 bases between them. The CDR3 is made up of 15 amino acids. CDR1 is SGHTA, CDR2 FQGNSA, per germline. The CDR3 loop is CASSLWLQGGDTQYF. The DNA for the CDR3 is TGTGCCAGCAGCTTATGGCTACAGGGTGGGGATACGCAGTATTTT.

DNA of the CDR3: TGCGCCAGCAGCCGGACAGCTAACACCGGGGAGCTGTTTTTT. It is translated as CASSRTANTGELFF. The V and J genes are TRBV5-1 and TRBJ2-2; possibly TRBD1 for D (6 bases). This CDR3 contains 14 residues. The germline gives CDR1 SGHRS, CDR2 YFSETQ. V was pared by 4 bases and J by 2 bases, with 9 bases between.

The chain couples TRBV5-1 to TRBJ2-2; TRBD2 aligns across 9 bases. The germline gives CDR1 SGHRS, CDR2 YFSETQ. CDR3 size: 16 residues. J gave up 0 bases and V 3 bases, and 3 bases lay outside the gene matches. The CDR3 nucleotides are TGCGCCAGCAGCTCATTAGCGGGAGCGAACACCGGGGAGCTGTTTTTT. Protein: CASSSLAGANTGELFF.

The gene calls are TRBV24-1 and TRBJ2-5, with 7 bases fitting TRBD1. Germline V lookup: CDR1 KGHDR, CDR2 SFDVKD. Trimming at V came to 5 bases and at J to 5 bases, leaving 13 bases not matched to a gene. The CDR3 runs 16 residues. CDR3 protein: CATSGLTGDGGETQYF. Here the CDR3 DNA reads TGTGCCACCAGTGGGTTAACAGGGGACGGTGGGGAGACCCAGTACTTC.

This chain joins TRBV4-3 and TRBJ1-2; no reliable D call. There are 16 residues in the CDR3. CDR1 LGHNA and CDR2 YSLEER come from the germline V gene. V gave up 2 bases and J gave up 0 bases, with 13 bases separating them. The CDR3 bases are TGCGCCAGCAGCCAAATTAAGATTGAAGCTAACTATGGCTACACCTTC. The encoded protein is CASSQIKIEANYGYTF.

V gene TRBV28 combines with J gene TRBJ2-4, with TRBD1 identical over 8 bases. Germline CDR1 MDHEN, CDR2 SYDVKM. V lost 1 base to trimming and J lost 1 base; unmatched junction nucleotides: 6. The CDR3 has 17 amino acids. The CDR3: CASSLSGTGRAKNIQYF. CDR3 bases: TGTGCCAGCAGTTTATCTGGGACAGGCCGTGCCAAAAACATTCAGTACTTC.

This clone appeared a few times. CDR3 sequence (DNA): TGCGCCAGCAGCCCCCTCTTCGGAGGGAACTATGGCTACACCTTC. This codes for CASSPLFGGNYGYTF. V is TRBV4-1 and J is TRBJ1-2; D is unresolved. V was clipped by 4 bases and J by 2 bases, with 14 bases between them. This CDR3 contains 15 residues. Germline V CDR1 and CDR2: MGHRA, YSYEKL.

This rearrangement joins TRBV7-2 to TRBJ2-3; D is ambiguous. V was trimmed by 8 bases and J by 5 bases, leaving 11 bases between them. The CDR3 extends over 12 amino acids. CDR1 and CDR2 (germline): SGHTA, FQGNSA. The CDR3 reads CASSPSGDTQYF. CDR3 sequence (DNA): TGTGCCAGCTCACCCTCCGGAGATACGCAGTATTTT. The complete variable domain, with remaining parts taken from reference TRBV7-2 and TRBJ2-3, reads GAGVSQSPSNKVTEKGKDVELRCDPISGHTALYWYRQSLGQGLEFLIYFQGNSAPDKSGLPSDRFSAERTGGSVSTLTIQRTQQEDSAVYLCASSPSGDTQYFGPGTRLTVL.